This paragraph covers one T cell receptor (beta chain) sequence. Its specificity is unknown. This record belongs to a study of cytomegalovirus exposure and HLA in healthy donors. Turning to the study itself: Unique TCR beta sequences numbering over 100 million came from about 179 million T cells in an earlier analysis.

Study results and caveats: Reportedly, TCR beta sequences accurately predicted HLA-A and HLA-B alleles in most subjects.

Vbeta (60) and Jbeta (13) primers were used in the PCR. Only in-frame clones appear in the TCRdb table, and some are missing; sequencing was by immunoSEQ multiplex PCR. Of roughly 34,000 clones in the sample, 65% to 75% were seen once. Sequencing was done on a sample of PBMCs. The sequence was collected from a man between 35 and 55 years old in good health and CMV-seropositive.

CDR3 bases: TGTGCCAGCAGCTTAGATGACAGCAGCAATCAGCCCCAGCATTTT. It yields the protein CASSLDDSSNQPQHF. The rearrangement joins TRBV7-9 to TRBJ1-5; TRBD1 might be the D (5 bases). The CDR3 extends over 15 amino acids. Germline V gene sequence: CDR1 SEHNR, CDR2 FQNEAQ (reference sequence). Trimming removed 1 base at V and 1 base at J, with 8 bases between.